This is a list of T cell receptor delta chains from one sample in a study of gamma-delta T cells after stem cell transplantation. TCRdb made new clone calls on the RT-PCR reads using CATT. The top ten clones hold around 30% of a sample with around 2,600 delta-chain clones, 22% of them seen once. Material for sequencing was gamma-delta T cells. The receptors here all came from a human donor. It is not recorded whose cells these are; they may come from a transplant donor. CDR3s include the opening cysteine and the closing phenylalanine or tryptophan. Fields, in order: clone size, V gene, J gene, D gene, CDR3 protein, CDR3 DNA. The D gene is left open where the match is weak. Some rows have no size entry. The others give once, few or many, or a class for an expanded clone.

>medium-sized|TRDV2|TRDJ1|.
CACDTVGASKHTDKLIF
TGTGCCTGTGACACCGTGGGGGCATCCAAACACACCGATAAACTCATCTTT
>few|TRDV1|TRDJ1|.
CALGETRPSPTWGTDKLIF
TGTGCTCTTGGGGAAACCCGGCCTTCTCCCACTTGGGGAACCGATAAACTCATCTTT
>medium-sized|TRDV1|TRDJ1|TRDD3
CALGERDRSYGGYGTKLIF
TGTGCTCTTGGGGAACGAGATAGGTCCTACGGGGGATACGGGACCAAACTCATCTTT
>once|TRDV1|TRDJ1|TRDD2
CALGEPASYLPGPDKLIF
TGTGCTCTTGGGGAACCCGCTTCCTACCTCCCGGGGCCGGATAAACTCATCTTT
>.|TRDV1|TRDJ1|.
CALGELTFLRGLGGYAGDKLIF
TGTGCTCTTGGGGAACTGACCTTCCTACGTGGGTTGGGGGGATACGCCGGCGATAAACTCATCTTT
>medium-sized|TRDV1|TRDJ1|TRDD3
CALGEPPSGDTTRVLIF
TGTGCTCTTGGGGAGCCCCCCTCAGGGGATACGACCCGGGTACTCATCTTT
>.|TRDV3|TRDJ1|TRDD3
CAFLRKRLGVYTDKLIF
TGTGCCTTCCTCCGGAAGAGGCTGGGGGTGTACACCGATAAACTCATCTTT
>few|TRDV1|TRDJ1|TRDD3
CALGELRGWGISNDKLIF
TGTGCTCTTGGGGAACTACGGGGGTGGGGGATATCGAACGATAAACTCATCTTT
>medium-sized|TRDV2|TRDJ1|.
CACDRVTLGTVAVYTDKLIF
TGTGCCTGTGACCGAGTAACTCTGGGGACGGTGGCGGTGTACACCGATAAACTCATCTTT
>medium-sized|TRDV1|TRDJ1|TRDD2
CALGERPSYGDKGPQADKLIF
TGTGCTCTTGGGGAACGGCCTTCCTACGGCGATAAAGGCCCCCAGGCCGATAAACTCATCTTT
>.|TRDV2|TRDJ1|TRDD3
CACDTPSGNWGTDYTDKLIF
TGTGCCTGTGACACCCCCTCGGGGAACTGGGGGACCGACTACACCGATAAACTCATCTTT
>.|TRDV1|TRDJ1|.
CALFLPTSDLGDYTDKLIF
TGTGCTCTCTTCCTTCCTACGTCCGATCTGGGGGACTACACCGATAAACTCATCTTT
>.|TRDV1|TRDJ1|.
CALGELSRQPVGWTRLYTDKLIF
TGTGCTCTTGGGGAACTTTCGAGACAACCTGTTGGTTGGACCCGTCTGTACACCGATAAACTCATCTTT
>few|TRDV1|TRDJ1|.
CALGEPLRDSYTDKLIF
TGTGCTCTTGGGGAACCCCTGCGGGACTCGTACACCGATAAACTCATCTTT
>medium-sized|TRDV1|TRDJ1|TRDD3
CALGELLTGGHTDKLIF
TGTGCTCTTGGGGAACTCCTTACTGGGGGCCACACCGATAAACTCATCTTT
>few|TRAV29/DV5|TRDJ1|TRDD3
CAASVPLPGGYKGGDKLIF
TGTGCAGCAAGCGTTCCCCTCCCTGGGGGATACAAGGGAGGCGATAAACTCATCTTT
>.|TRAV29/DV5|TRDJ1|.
CSVLLCSKRRLGIGRDKLIF
.
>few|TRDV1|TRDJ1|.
CALGEWEAGAYYKLIF
TGTGCTCTTGGGGAATGGGAAGCTGGGGCATATTATAAACTCATCTTT
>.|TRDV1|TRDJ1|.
CALGDLNTSGPTSYYTDKLIF
TGTGCTCTTGGGGACCTAAATACCTCGGGTCCTACATCATACTACACCGATAAACTCATCTTT
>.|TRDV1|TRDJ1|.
CALGVMGIQLYADKLIF
TGTGCTCTTGGGGTTATGGGGATCCAGCTGTACGCCGATAAACTCATCTTT
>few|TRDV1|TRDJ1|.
CALGEGGNDKLIF
TGTGCTCTTGGGGAAGGGGGGAACGATAAACTCATCTTT
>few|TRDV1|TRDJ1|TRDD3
CALGELQIRGEWGMRYTDKLIF
TGTGCTCTTGGGGAACTCCAAATCCGGGGTGAGTGGGGGATGCGATACACCGATAAACTCATCTTT
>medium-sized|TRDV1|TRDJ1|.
CALRTSASLGFPSYTDKLIF
TGTGCTCTCAGGACCTCGGCCTCCCTGGGTTTCCCGTCCTACACCGATAAACTCATCTTT
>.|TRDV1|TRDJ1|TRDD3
CALGEGPRGIRRVSLIF
TGTGCTCTTGGGGAAGGTCCCAGGGGGATACGCAGAGTATCACTCATCTTT
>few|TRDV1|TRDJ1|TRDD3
CALGELPLYWGFTDKLIF
TGTGCTCTTGGGGAACTTCCCCTGTACTGGGGGTTTACCGATAAACTCATCTTT
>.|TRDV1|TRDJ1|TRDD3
CALGEPASTSYAPAGGYAGADKLIF
TGTGCTCTTGGGGAACCAGCTTCCACTTCCTACGCCCCTGCTGGGGGATACGCTGGCGCCGATAAACTCATCTTT
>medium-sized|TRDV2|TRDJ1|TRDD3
CACDTGPLAGGLSTDKLIF
TGTGCCTGTGACACCGGACCACTCGCTGGGGGACTATCTACCGATAAACTCATCTTT
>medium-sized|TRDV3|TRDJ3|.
CAVSSSGCSWDTRQMFF
TGTGCCGTAAGCTCCTCTGGGTGCTCCTGGGACACCCGACAGATGTTTTTC
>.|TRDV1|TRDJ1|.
CALGVGLPDYWGPLTDKLIF
TGTGCTCTTGGGGTAGGCCTTCCTGACTACTGGGGGCCCTTAACCGATAAACTCATCTTT
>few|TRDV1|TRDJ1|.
CALGEISIDKLIF
TGTGCTCTTGGGGAAATCTCGATCGATAAACTCATCTTT
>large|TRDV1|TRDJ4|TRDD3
CALGDSTKVSGGYAMPPTRPLIF
TGTGCTCTTGGGGACTCTACTAAAGTAAGTGGGGGATACGCTATGCCCCCCACCAGACCCCTGATCTTT
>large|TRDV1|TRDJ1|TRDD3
CALGELLTGGYRRAYTDKLIF
TGTGCTCTTGGGGAACTTCTAACTGGGGGATACCGGAGGGCGTACACCGATAAACTCATCTTT
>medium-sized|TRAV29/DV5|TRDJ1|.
CAATVPTGIYNTDKLIF
TGTGCAGCAACCGTTCCTACAGGGATATATAACACCGATAAACTCATCTTT
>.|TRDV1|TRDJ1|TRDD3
CALGETGGYADKLIF
TGTGCTCTTGGGGAGACTGGGGGATACGCCGATAAACTCATCTTT
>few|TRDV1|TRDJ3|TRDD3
CALGEGIRAWGISSWDTRQMFF
TGTGCTCTTGGGGAAGGAATCCGGGCGTGGGGGATAAGCTCCTGGGACACCCGACAGATGTTTTTC
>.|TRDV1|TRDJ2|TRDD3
CALGAPGRQEDWGILLTAQLFF
TGTGCTCTTGGGGCCCCCGGGAGACAGGAGGACTGGGGGATACTTTTGACAGCACAACTCTTCTTT
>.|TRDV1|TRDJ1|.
CALVTRHYTDKLIF
TGTGCTCTTGTGACAAGACACTACACCGATAAACTCATCTTT
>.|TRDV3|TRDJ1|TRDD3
CAFPSAFLPTGGYTFTDKLIF
TGTGCCTTTCCATCAGCATTCCTACCTACTGGGGGATACACCTTCACCGATAAACTCATCTTT
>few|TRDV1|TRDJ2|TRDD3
CALGTGDFRLGDGLTAQLFF
TGTGCTCTTGGGACTGGGGATTTCCGCTTGGGGGATGGGTTGACAGCACAACTCTTCTTT
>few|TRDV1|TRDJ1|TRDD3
CALGEVIPTKWFLGDSADKLIF
TGTGCTCTTGGGGAAGTAATTCCGACTAAGTGGTTTCTGGGGGATAGCGCCGATAAACTCATCTTT
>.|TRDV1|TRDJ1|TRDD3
CALGEYPHSLDWGGTDKLIF
TGTGCTCTTGGGGAATATCCCCATTCCTTGGACTGGGGGGGCACCGATAAACTCATCTTT
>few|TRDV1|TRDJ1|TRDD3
CALGDPNSRLLGELWYTDKLIF
TGTGCTCTTGGGGACCCCAATTCCCGACTACTGGGGGAACTGTGGTACACCGATAAACTCATCTTT
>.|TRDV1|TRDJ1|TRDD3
CALGELPHPWVSYTALLTGGYLEYTDKLIF
TGTGCTCTTGGGGAACTGCCCCACCCCTGGGTTTCTTATACAGCCCTCCTTACTGGGGGATACCTCGAGTACACCGATAAACTCATCTTT
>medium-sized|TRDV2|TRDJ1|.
CACDKVTGYRRHYTDKLIF
TGTGCCTGTGACAAAGTCACTGGATACCGGCGCCACTACACCGATAAACTCATCTTT
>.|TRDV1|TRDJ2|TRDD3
CALGETSNWGIALTAQLFF
TGTGCTCTTGGGGAAACTTCTAACTGGGGGATTGCCTTGACAGCACAACTCTTCTTT
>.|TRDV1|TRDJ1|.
CALGDLKVPKRRAFTDKLIF
TGTGCTCTTGGGGACCTCAAAGTTCCTAAGAGGCGTGCGTTTACCGATAAACTCATCTTT
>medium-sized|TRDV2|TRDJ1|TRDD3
CACPTGGEYYTDKLIF
TGTGCCTGCCCTACTGGGGGAGAGTATTACACCGATAAACTCATCTTT
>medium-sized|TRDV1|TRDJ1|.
CALGELMDELVLPGGHSYVGDRYTDKLIF
TGTGCTCTTGGGGAACTCATGGACGAGCTTGTATTACCAGGGGGCCATTCCTACGTGGGGGATCGGTACACCGATAAACTCATCTTT
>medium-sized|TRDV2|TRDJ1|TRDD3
CACDTVGEYTDKLIF
TGTGCCTGTGACACCGTGGGGGAGTACACCGATAAACTCATCTTT
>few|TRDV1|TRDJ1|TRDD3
CALGELAEVGDTYTDKLIF
TGTGCTCTTGGGGAACTCGCAGAAGTGGGGGACACTTACACCGATAAACTCATCTTT
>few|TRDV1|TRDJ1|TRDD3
CALGDNTPWGTGGYDNKLIF
TGTGCTCTTGGGGATAATACCCCGTGGGGTACTGGGGGATACGACAATAAACTCATCTTT
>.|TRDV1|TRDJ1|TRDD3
CALGEPPFPSDWGIPYTDKLIF
TGTGCTCTTGGGGAACCCCCCTTCCCCTCAGACTGGGGGATACCTTACACCGATAAACTCATCTTT
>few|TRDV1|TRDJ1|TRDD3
CALGESCLPSCLGASLFIGFDKLIF
TGTGCTCTTGGGGAAAGCTGCCTCCCGAGCTGTCTGGGGGCCTCGCTTTTTATTGGGTTCGATAAACTCATCTTT
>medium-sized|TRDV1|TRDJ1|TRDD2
CALGEGPSYGKLIF
TGTGCTCTTGGGGAGGGACCTTCCTACGGAAAACTCATCTTT
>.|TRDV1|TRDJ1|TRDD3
CALGERRWGTELKNKLIF
TGTGCTCTTGGGGAACGAAGGTGGGGGACCGAACTTAAAAATAAACTCATCTTT
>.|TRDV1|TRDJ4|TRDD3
CALGELGASYDVLGVKPLIF
TGTGCTCTTGGGGAACTGGGGGCCTCCTACGACGTACTGGGGGTTAAACCCCTGATCTTT
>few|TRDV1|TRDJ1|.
CALGTLPTGGSYTDKLIF
TGTGCTCTTGGGACCCTTCCTACTGGGGGATCCTACACCGATAAACTCATCTTT